The clone carrying this TCR beta chain was detected only a few times. Its antigen is not identified. This sample is part of a study of T cells after yellow fever vaccination. The CDR3 has 14 amino acids. The junction had 6 bases not matched to a gene; V was cut back by 5 bases and J by 7 bases. CDR1 is SEHNR and CDR2 is FQNEAQ in the germline V gene (reference sequence). The study made its TCR cDNA through 5'RACE template switching. That step introduced a universal primer site along with UMIs. TCRdb re-analysed the 5' RACE reads in MiXCR, keeping a single row per CDR3 protein. There are hundreds of thousands of distinct CDR3 sequences in the sample; 5.2% occur only once, and roughly 3.5% lies in the top ten. General observations from the study: Some clonotypes were seen in both the CD4 and the CD8 compartments. These made up a small share and likely arose from convergent recombination.

The rearrangement joins TRBV7-9 to TRBJ2-1, with 9 nucleotides matching TRBD1. The starting material was CD4+ T cells sorted from PBMCs, obtained on the day of the yellow fever booster vaccination. This clonotype originated in a man aged 18 to 30 who received the YFV17D yellow fever vaccine. The chain's CDR3 is CASSGTGNSNEQFF. The CDR3 region has the DNA TGTGCCAGCAGCGGGACAGGGAATTCGAATGAGCAGTTCTTC.